Listed below are T cell receptor beta chains from one sample, sequenced in a study of blood T cell repertoires in COVID-19. Data came from immunoSEQ multiplex PCR; TCRdb stores just in-frame clones and leaves some out. In the table there are about 400,000 clones, roughly 88% of which are singletons. The sequenced material came from PBMCs or T cells enriched from blood (not recorded which). The receptors derive from a woman between 40 and 50 years old with acute COVID-19. Both conserved end residues are part of each CDR3. Fields, in order: clone size, J gene, V gene, CDR3 protein. Size is omitted from some rows. Given values are once, few, many or a class for expanded clones.

clone size: NA
J gene: TRBJ1-2
V gene: TRBV2
CDR3 protein: CASSPGIYGYTF

clone size: NA
J gene: TRBJ1-2
V gene: TRBV19
CDR3 protein: CASRQISDSNYGYTF

clone size: once
J gene: TRBJ2-7
V gene: TRBV29-1
CDR3 protein: CSVVGQVSSYEQYF

clone size: NA
J gene: TRBJ2-1
V gene: TRBV4-1
CDR3 protein: CASSQGLSGGALQFF

clone size: NA
J gene: TRBJ1-1
V gene: TRBV5-4
CDR3 protein: CASSLTGLNTEAFF

clone size: NA
J gene: TRBJ1-2
V gene: TRBV5-1
CDR3 protein: CASSPLGQGGANYGYTF

clone size: once
J gene: TRBJ1-2
V gene: TRBV6-1
CDR3 protein: CASSELGQGGRGYTF

clone size: NA
J gene: TRBJ2-5
V gene: TRBV21-1
CDR3 protein: CASSKALNRTGCKETQYF

clone size: NA
J gene: TRBJ1-2
V gene: TRBV19
CDR3 protein: CASSRDRGKNTF

clone size: NA
J gene: TRBJ1-1
V gene: TRBV29-1
CDR3 protein: CSVERRDTEAFF

clone size: NA
J gene: TRBJ1-4
V gene: TRBV18
CDR3 protein: CASSPMAGNEKLFF

clone size: NA
J gene: TRBJ2-7
V gene: TRBV7-8
CDR3 protein: CASSPRGNRAYEQYF

clone size: once
J gene: TRBJ2-2
V gene: TRBV7-7
CDR3 protein: CASSPRSGGNTGELFF

clone size: NA
J gene: TRBJ1-5
V gene: TRBV2
CDR3 protein: CASRVGTGGGQPQHF

clone size: NA
J gene: TRBJ2-5
V gene: TRBV11-3
CDR3 protein: CASSLLGETQYF

clone size: NA
J gene: TRBJ1-1
V gene: TRBV4-1
CDR3 protein: CASSQLGTGHSNTEAFF

clone size: few
J gene: TRBJ1-2
V gene: TRBV18
CDR3 protein: CASSPSTGAYGYTF

clone size: NA
J gene: TRBJ1-2
V gene: TRBV29-1
CDR3 protein: CSVETAGQGGYGYTF

clone size: NA
J gene: TRBJ2-2
V gene: TRBV24-1
CDR3 protein: CATSDPWWGGTGELFF

clone size: NA
J gene: TRBJ1-1
V gene: TRBV27
CDR3 protein: CASSSLSTGGTEAFF

clone size: NA
J gene: TRBJ1-1
V gene: TRBV10-1
CDR3 protein: CASSEFRGPGTEAFF

clone size: NA
J gene: TRBJ2-3
V gene: TRBV4-1
CDR3 protein: CASSQDLAGATDTQYF

clone size: NA
J gene: TRBJ2-7
V gene: TRBV19
CDR3 protein: CASSGTDYEQYF

clone size: NA
J gene: TRBJ2-7
V gene: TRBV7-8
CDR3 protein: CASSLGQGRHKGYEQYF

clone size: NA
J gene: TRBJ1-2
V gene: TRBV14
CDR3 protein: CASSPWATHGYTF

clone size: NA
J gene: TRBJ1-1
V gene: TRBV19
CDR3 protein: CASSPERLNTEAFF

clone size: NA
J gene: TRBJ2-1
V gene: TRBV3-1/TRBV3-2
CDR3 protein: CASTGDQRAGGLMEQFF

clone size: once
J gene: TRBJ1-2
V gene: TRBV6-5
CDR3 protein: CASTPRTLEYYGYTF

clone size: NA
J gene: TRBJ1-2
V gene: TRBV5-5
CDR3 protein: CASSIQGYGYTF

clone size: few
J gene: TRBJ1-2
V gene: TRBV18
CDR3 protein: CASSPAGSGGYTF

clone size: NA
J gene: TRBJ1-3
V gene: TRBV5-5
CDR3 protein: CASSPDERGPGNTIYF

clone size: NA
J gene: TRBJ1-1
V gene: TRBV18
CDR3 protein: CASSIQGGVGNTEAFF